This T cell receptor beta chain was retrieved from a study of T cell repertoires in cytomegalovirus infection. Study-wide results and limits: Public TCR beta family frequency separated CMV-and-HLA carriers, including in an independent cohort. The response measured ex vivo was dominated by TCR beta clonotypes (HLA-C-restricted and CMV-specific).

TCRdb redid the calling of the reads with MiXCR, one entry per CDR3 protein. The table shows some 310,000 distinct CDR3 sequences, with approximately 25% occurring only once. This clonotype was picked up many times. Its target is unknown. V was shortened by 2 bases and J by 2 bases, with 15 bases between the two germline ends. Germline V gene sequence: CDR1 SGHTA, CDR2 FQGNSA. This CDR3 region has 16 residues. The rearrangement links TRBV7-2 to TRBJ2-5; unclear D gene. Sample: cultured PBMCs, taken from culture after CMV antigen stimulation. The TCR was taken from a human donor in good health (CMV status not recorded). Some clones in this sample may be carry-over from other donors' samples. The CDR3 region is CASSLLGSRRQETQYF. The CDR3 DNA reads TGTGCCAGCAGCTTACTGGGTAGCCGGCGTCAAGAGACCCAGTACTTC.